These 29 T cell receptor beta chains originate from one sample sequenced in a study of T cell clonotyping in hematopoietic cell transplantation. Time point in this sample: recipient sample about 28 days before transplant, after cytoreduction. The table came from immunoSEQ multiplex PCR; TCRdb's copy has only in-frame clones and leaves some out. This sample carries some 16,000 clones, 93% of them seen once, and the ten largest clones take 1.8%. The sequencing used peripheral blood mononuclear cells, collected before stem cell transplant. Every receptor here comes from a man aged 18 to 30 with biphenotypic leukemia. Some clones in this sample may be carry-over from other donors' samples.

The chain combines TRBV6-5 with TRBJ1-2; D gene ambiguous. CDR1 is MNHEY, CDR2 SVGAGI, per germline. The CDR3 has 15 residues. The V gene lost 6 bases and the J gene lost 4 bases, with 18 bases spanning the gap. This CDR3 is CASRLSGKMPYGYTF. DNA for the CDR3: TGTGCCAGCAGGTTAAGCGGGAAGATGCCCTATGGCTACACCTTC.

The CDR3 coding sequence is TGCGCCAGCAGCCCTGGGGCCCAGGGTGATAGCAATCAGCCCCAGCATTTT. Amino acids: CASSPGAQGDSNQPQHF. This chain connects TRBV5-1 to TRBJ1-5, with a possible D match to TRBD1 (5 bases). Looked up from germline, CDR1 is SGHRS and CDR2 is YFSETQ. The V end was cut by 4 bases, the J end by 0 bases, with 17 bases between. The CDR3 covers 17 residues.

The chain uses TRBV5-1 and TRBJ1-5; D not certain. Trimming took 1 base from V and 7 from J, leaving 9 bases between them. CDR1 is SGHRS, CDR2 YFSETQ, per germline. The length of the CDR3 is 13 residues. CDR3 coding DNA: TGCGCCAGCAGCTTGTCCGGGGAGCAGCCCCAGCATTTT. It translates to CASSLSGEQPQHF.

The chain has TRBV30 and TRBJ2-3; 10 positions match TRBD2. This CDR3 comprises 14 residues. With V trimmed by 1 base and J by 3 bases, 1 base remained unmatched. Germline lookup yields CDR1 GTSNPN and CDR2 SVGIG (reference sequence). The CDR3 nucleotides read TGTGCCTGGAGTGCTAGCGGGAGTACAGATACGCAGTATTTT. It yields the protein CAWSASGSTDTQYF.

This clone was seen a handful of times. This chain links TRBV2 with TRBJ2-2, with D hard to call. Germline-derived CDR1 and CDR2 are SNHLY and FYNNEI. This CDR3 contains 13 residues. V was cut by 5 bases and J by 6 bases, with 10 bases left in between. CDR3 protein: CASSSSIPGELFF. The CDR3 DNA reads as TGTGCCAGCAGTTCCTCCATACCCGGGGAGCTGTTTTTT.

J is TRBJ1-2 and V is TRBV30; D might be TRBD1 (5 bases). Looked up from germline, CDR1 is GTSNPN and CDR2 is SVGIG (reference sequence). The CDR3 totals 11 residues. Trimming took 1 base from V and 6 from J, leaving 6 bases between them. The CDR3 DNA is TGTGCCTGGAGTGGGGGGGATGGCTACACCTTC. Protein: CAWSGGDGYTF.

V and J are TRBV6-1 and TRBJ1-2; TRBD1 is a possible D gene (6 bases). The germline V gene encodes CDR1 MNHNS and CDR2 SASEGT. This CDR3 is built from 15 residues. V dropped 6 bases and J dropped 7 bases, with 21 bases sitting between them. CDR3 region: CASRQRFDRFLGYTF. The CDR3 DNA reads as TGTGCCAGCAGGCAACGATTCGACAGGTTCCTTGGCTACACCTTC.

The CDR3 nucleotides are TGTGCCAGCAGTTCGTGGGGGGACACCACCTACAATGAGCAGTTCTTC. It codes for CASSSWGDTTYNEQFF. The chain links TRBV25-1 to TRBJ2-1; D is perhaps TRBD1 or TRBD2 (6 bases each). Trimming took off 5 bases at V and 2 bases at J, with 16 bases between the two ends. Per the germline V gene, CDR1 is MGHDK and CDR2 is SYGVNS. The CDR3 spans 16 residues.

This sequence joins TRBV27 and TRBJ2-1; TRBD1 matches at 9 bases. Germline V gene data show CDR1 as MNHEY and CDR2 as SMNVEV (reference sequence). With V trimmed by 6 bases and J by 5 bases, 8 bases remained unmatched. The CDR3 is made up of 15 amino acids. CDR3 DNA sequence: TGTGCCAGCAGCACCGGGACAGGGAGCAACAATGAGCAGTTCTTC. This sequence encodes CASSTGTGSNNEQFF.

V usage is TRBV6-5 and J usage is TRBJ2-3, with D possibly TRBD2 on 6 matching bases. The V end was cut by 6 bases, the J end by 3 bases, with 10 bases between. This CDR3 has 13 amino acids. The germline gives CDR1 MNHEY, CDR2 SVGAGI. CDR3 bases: TGTGCCAGCAGGGAGGGGCTGACAGATACGCAGTATTTT. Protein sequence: CASREGLTDTQYF.

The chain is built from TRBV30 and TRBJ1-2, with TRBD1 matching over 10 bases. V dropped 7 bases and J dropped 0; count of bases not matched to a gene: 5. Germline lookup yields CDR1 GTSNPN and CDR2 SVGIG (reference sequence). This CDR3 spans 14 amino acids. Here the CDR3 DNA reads TGTGCCTTGGACAGGGGGGCCCCTAACTATGGCTACACCTTC. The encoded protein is CALDRGAPNYGYTF.

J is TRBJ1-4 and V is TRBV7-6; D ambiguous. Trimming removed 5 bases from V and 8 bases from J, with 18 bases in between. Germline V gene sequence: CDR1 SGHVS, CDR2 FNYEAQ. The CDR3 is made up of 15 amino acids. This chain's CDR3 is CASSARGVGREKLFF. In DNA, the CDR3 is TGTGCCAGCAGCGCCCGGGGTGTAGGGAGGGAAAAACTGTTTTTT.

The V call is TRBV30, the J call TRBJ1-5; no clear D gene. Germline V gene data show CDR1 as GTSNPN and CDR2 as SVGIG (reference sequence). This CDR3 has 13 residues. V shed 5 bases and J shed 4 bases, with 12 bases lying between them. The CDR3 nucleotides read TGTGCCTGGGCCCTAGGCACAAATCAGCCCCAGCATTTT. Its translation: CAWALGTNQPQHF. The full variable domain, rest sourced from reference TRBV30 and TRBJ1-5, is SQTIHQWPATLVQPVGSPLSLECTVEGTSNPNLYWYRQAAGRGLQLLFYSVGIGQISSEVPQNLSASRPQDRQFILSSKKLLLSDSGFYLCAWALGTNQPQHFGDGTRLSIL.

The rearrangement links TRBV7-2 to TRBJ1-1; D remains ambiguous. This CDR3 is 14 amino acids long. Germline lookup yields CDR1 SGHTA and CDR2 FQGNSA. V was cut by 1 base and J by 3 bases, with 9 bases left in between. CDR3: CASSLERYHTEAFF. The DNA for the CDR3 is TGTGCCAGCAGCTTAGAAAGATACCACACTGAAGCTTTCTTT.

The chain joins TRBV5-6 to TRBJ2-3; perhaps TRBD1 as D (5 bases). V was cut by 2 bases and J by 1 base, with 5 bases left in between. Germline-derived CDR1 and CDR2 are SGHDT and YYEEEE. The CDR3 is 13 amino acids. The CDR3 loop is CASSLQGTDTQYF. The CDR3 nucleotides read TGTGCCAGCAGCTTACAGGGCACAGATACGCAGTATTTT.

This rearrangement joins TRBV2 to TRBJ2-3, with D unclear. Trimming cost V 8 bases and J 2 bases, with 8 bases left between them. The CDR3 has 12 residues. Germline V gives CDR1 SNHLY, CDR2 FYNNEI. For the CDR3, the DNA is TGTGCCAGCGCCTACCTCACAGATACGCAGTATTTT. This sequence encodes CASAYLTDTQYF.

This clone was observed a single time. DNA of the CDR3: TGCGCCAGCTCCTACGACAGGGCTGGAAACACCATATATTTT. Protein: CASSYDRAGNTIYF. J is TRBJ1-3 and V is TRBV4-3; TRBD1 aligns across 7 bases. This CDR3 is 14 amino acids long. Germline CDR1 and CDR2: LGHNA and YSLEER. Trimming at V came to 8 bases and at J to 2 bases, leaving 6 bases not matched to a gene.

CDR3 coding DNA: TGTGCCAGCAGCACGGGACCGCGCTACGAGCAGTACTTC. It is translated as CASSTGPRYEQYF. The chain couples TRBV28 to TRBJ2-7; TRBD1 or TRBD2 may be the D gene (5 bases each). This CDR3 has 13 residues. CDR1 and CDR2 from the germline V gene are MDHEN and SYDVKM. V gave up 6 bases and J gave up 3 bases, with 12 bases separating them. Full variable domain (missing parts from reference TRBV28 and TRBJ2-7): DVKVTQSSRYLVKRTGEKVFLECVQDMDHENMFWYRQDPGLGLRLIYFSYDVKMKEKGDIPEGYSVSREKKERFSLILESASTNQTSMYLCASSTGPRYEQYFGPGTRLTVT.

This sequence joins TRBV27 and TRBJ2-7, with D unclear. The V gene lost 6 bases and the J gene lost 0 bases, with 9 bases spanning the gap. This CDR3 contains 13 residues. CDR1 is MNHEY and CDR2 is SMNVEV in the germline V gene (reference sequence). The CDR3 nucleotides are TGTGCCAGCAGGCCATCGAGCTCCTACGAGCAGTACTTC. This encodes CASRPSSSYEQYF.

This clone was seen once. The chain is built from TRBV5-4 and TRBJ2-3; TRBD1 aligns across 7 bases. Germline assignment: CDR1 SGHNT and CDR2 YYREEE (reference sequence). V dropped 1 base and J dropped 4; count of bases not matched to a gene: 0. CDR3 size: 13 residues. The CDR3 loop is CASSLQGADTQYF. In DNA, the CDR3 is TGTGCCAGCAGCTTGCAGGGGGCAGATACGCAGTATTTT.

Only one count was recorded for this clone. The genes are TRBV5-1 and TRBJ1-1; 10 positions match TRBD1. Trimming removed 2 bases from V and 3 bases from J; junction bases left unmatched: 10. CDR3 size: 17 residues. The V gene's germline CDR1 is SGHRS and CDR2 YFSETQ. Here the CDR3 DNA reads TGCGCCAGCAGCTTCGGGACAGGGGAGTCGGCTTACACTGAAGCTTTCTTT. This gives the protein CASSFGTGESAYTEAFF.

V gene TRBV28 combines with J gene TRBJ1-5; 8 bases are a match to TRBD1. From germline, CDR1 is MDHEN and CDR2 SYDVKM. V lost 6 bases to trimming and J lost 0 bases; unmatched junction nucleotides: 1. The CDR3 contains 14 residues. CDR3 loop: CASRGQASNQPQHF. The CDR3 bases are TGTGCCAGCAGGGGACAGGCTAGCAATCAGCCCCAGCATTTT. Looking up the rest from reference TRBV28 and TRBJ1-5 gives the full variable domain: DVKVTQSSRYLVKRTGEKVFLECVQDMDHENMFWYRQDPGLGLRLIYFSYDVKMKEKGDIPEGYSVSREKKERFSLILESASTNQTSMYLCASRGQASNQPQHFGDGTRLSIL.

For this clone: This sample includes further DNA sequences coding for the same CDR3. CDR3 protein: CASSLGQSSYEQYF. CDR3 nucleotide sequence: TGTGCCAGCAGCTTAGGCCAGAGCTCCTACGAGCAGTACTTC. The rearrangement joins TRBV5-6 to TRBJ2-7; no definite D call. The ends were cut back, 2 bases at V and 0 bases at J, with 9 bases in the middle. The CDR3 is 14 amino acids. Germline V gene lookup returns CDR1 SGHDT and CDR2 YYEEEE. The variable domain in full, completed from reference TRBV5-6 and TRBJ2-7, reads DAGVTQSPTHLIKTRGQQVTLRCSPKSGHDTVSWYQQALGQGPQFIFQYYEEEERQRGNFPDRFSGHQFPNYSSELNVNALLLGDSALYLCASSLGQSSYEQYFGPGTRLTVT.

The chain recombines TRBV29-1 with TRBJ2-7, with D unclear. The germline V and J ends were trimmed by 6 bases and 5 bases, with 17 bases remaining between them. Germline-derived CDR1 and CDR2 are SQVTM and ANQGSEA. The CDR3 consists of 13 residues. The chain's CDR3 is CSVSTHPEDEQYF. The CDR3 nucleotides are TGCAGCGTATCGACCCATCCTGAGGACGAGCAGTACTTC.

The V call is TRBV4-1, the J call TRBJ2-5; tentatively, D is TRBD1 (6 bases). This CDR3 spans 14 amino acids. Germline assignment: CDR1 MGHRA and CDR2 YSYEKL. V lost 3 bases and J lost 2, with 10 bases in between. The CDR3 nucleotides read TGCGCCAGCAGCCACGGACAGACACAAGAGACCCAGTACTTC. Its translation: CASSHGQTQETQYF.

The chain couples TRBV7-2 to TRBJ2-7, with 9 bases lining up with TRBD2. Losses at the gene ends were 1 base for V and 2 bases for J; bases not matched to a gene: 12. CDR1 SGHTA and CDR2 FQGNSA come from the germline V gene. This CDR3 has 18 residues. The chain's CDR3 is CASSLVGSGGTHAYEQYF. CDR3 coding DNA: TGTGCCAGCAGCTTAGTTGGTAGCGGGGGCACACATGCCTACGAGCAGTACTTC. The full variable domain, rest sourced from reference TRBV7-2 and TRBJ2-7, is GAGVSQSPSNKVTEKGKDVELRCDPISGHTALYWYRQSLGQGLEFLIYFQGNSAPDKSGLPSDRFSAERTGGSVSTLTIQRTQQEDSAVYLCASSLVGSGGTHAYEQYFGPGTRLTVT.

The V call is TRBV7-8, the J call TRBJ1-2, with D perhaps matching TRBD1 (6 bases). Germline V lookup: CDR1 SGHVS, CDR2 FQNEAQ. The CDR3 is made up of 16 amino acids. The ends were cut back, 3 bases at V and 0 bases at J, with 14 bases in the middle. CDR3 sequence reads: CASSLEQGTTNYGYTF. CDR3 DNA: TGTGCCAGCAGCTTGGAGCAGGGGACAACTAACTATGGCTACACCTTC.

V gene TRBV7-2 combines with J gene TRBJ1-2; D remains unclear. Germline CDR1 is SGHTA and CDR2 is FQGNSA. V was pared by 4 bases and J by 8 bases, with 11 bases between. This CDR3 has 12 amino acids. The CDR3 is CASSSRIEGYTF. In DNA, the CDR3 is TGTGCCAGCAGCTCCCGGATCGAGGGCTACACCTTC.

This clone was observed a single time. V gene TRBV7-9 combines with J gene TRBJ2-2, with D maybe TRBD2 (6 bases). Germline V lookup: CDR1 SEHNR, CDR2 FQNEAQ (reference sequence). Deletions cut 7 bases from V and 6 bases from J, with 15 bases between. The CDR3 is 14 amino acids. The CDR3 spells CASTQTGDPGELFF. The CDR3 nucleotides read TGTGCCAGCACCCAGACGGGGGATCCCGGGGAGCTGTTTTTT. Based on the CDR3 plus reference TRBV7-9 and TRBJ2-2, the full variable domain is DTGVSQNPRHKITKRGQNVTFRCDPISEHNRLYWYRQTLGQGPEFLTYFQNEAQLEKSRLLSDRFSAERPKGSFSTLEIQRTEQGDSAMYLCASTQTGDPGELFFGEGSRLTVL.